The present entry profiles one T cell receptor (beta chain) with its context. Germline V gives CDR1 SGHRS, CDR2 YFSETQ. The CDR3 consists of 14 residues. V trimming: 4 bases; J trimming: 4 bases; junction bases outside the gene matches: 6. This entry comes from a study of blood T cell repertoires in COVID-19. Data came from immunoSEQ multiplex PCR; TCRdb stores just in-frame clones and leaves some out. The sample consists of approximately 88,000 clones, more than 60% of them appearing once. Sequencing was carried out using peripheral blood. This chain uses TRBV5-1 with TRBJ2-5, with TRBD1 identical over 8 bases. This TCR came from a woman of 80 years or more with active or convalescent COVID-19. CDR3 amino acids: CASSLGQVGETQYF. The CDR3, as DNA: TGCGCCAGCAGCCTGGGACAGGTTGGAGAGACCCAGTACTTC.